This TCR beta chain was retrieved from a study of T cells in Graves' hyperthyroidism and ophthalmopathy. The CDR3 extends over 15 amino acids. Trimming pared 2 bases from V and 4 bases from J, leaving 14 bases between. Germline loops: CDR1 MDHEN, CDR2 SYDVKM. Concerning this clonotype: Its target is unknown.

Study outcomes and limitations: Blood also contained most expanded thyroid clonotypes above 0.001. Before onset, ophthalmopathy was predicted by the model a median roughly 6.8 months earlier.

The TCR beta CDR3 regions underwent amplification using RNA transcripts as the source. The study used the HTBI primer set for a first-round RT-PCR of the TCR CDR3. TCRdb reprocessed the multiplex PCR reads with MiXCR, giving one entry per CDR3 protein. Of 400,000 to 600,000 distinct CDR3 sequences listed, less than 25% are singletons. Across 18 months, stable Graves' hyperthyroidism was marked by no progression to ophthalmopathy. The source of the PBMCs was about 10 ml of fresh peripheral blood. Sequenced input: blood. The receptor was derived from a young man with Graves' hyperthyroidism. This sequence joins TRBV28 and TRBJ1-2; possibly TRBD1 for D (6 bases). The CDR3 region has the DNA TGTGCCAGCAGTTTAACCCAACAGGGTACCTATGGCTACACCTTC. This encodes CASSLTQQGTYGYTF.